The sequence of this TCR beta chain was determined in a study of shared clonotypes between healthy human individuals. Study information: Researchers assigned three CD4 naive, three CD4 memory, two CD8 naive and one CD8 memory plate to each donor. Findings and caveats of the study: Among non-shared clonotypes, generation probabilities were lower than among those shared by all four donors.

Assay execution proceeded at the deep level. TCRdb's copy holds only in-frame clones and misses some; the assay was immunoSEQ multiplex PCR. The sample carries a few million clones, approximately 90% recorded once. The CDR3 spans 14 residues. In germline, CDR1 is MNHNY, CDR2 SVGAGI (reference sequence). V gave up 6 bases and J gave up 6 bases; unmatched junction bases: 8. Subsets obtained from CD4+ cells comprised CD45RA+ naive and CD45RA-negative memory cells. Points on this clone: Its target is not known.

The gene calls are TRBV6-6 and TRBJ2-1, with 7 bases identical to TRBD1. The sequenced material came from naive CD4+ T cells sorted from blood. Described subset: CD45RA+ positively selected. This sequence was found in a man aged 18 to 35 in good health. The CDR3 sequence is CASRSGTDLNEQFF. CDR3 sequence (DNA): TGTGCCAGCAGATCCGGGACAGACCTCAATGAGCAGTTCTTC.